The rows below give T cell receptor beta chains drawn from one sample of a study of shared clonotypes between healthy human individuals. Clones were read by immunoSEQ multiplex PCR, and TCRdb kept only the in-frame ones, dropping some. The data show 2 million to 3 million clones, under 95% seen once. Sequencing used naive CD4+ T cells from PBMCs. These receptors all come from a young man in good health. Some clones in this sample may be carry-over from other donors' samples. The CDR3 runs from the conserved cysteine through the conserved F or W. Fields, in order: CDR3 protein, CDR3 DNA, D gene, clone size, V gene, J gene. The D gene is left open where the match is weak. Clone size is given for some rows only: seen once, a few or many times, or a class if the clone is expanded.

cdr3_aa: CASSQDDRTRLTTGELFF
cdr3_nt: TGTGCCAGCAGCCAAGATGACAGGACCCGATTAACAACCGGGGAGCTGTTTTTT
d_call: -
clone_size: -
v_call: TRBV4-2
j_call: TRBJ2-2

cdr3_aa: CASSFGTDQYF
cdr3_nt: TGCGCCAGCAGTTTCGGGACAGACCAGTATTTT
d_call: TRBD1
clone_size: -
v_call: TRBV5-1
j_call: TRBJ2-3

cdr3_aa: CASSPPGGRETQYF
cdr3_nt: TGTGCCAGCTCACCACCGGGCGGGAGGGAGACCCAGTACTTC
d_call: TRBD2
clone_size: -
v_call: TRBV18
j_call: TRBJ2-5

cdr3_aa: CASSITTGELFF
cdr3_nt: TGTGCCAGTAGTATCACCACCGGGGAGCTGTTTTTT
d_call: -
clone_size: -
v_call: TRBV19
j_call: TRBJ2-2

cdr3_aa: CASSSPGLALTDTQYF
cdr3_nt: TGTGCCAGTAGTAGCCCGGGACTAGCTTTGACAGATACGCAGTATTTT
d_call: TRBD2
clone_size: -
v_call: TRBV19
j_call: TRBJ2-3

cdr3_aa: CASSSGTGGSEAFF
cdr3_nt: TGTGCCAGCAGCTCTGGGACAGGGGGCTCTGAAGCTTTCTTT
d_call: TRBD1
clone_size: -
v_call: TRBV7-2
j_call: TRBJ1-1

cdr3_aa: CASSLAWGTGEYTDTQYF
cdr3_nt: TGTGCCAGCAGCTTGGCTTGGGGTACAGGGGAGTACACAGATACGCAGTATTTT
d_call: TRBD1
clone_size: -
v_call: TRBV5-8
j_call: TRBJ2-3

cdr3_aa: CASSLGQLYGYTF
cdr3_nt: TGTGCCAGCAGCTTGGGCCAATTGTATGGCTACACCTTC
d_call: -
clone_size: -
v_call: TRBV5-6
j_call: TRBJ1-2

cdr3_aa: CATSRGHRGQGTQYF
cdr3_nt: TGTGCCACCAGCAGAGGCCACAGGGGGCAGGGGACCCAGTACTTC
d_call: TRBD1
clone_size: -
v_call: TRBV15
j_call: TRBJ2-5

cdr3_aa: CASSPLAGAYNEQFF
cdr3_nt: TGTGCCAGCTCCCCTCTAGCGGGAGCCTACAATGAGCAGTTCTTC
d_call: TRBD2
clone_size: -
v_call: TRBV18
j_call: TRBJ2-1

cdr3_aa: CASKDRSADTQYF
cdr3_nt: TGTGCCAGCAAGGACAGGTCGGCGGATACGCAGTATTTT
d_call: TRBD1
clone_size: -
v_call: TRBV25-1
j_call: TRBJ2-3

cdr3_aa: CASSHSAGGSYNEQFF
cdr3_nt: TGCGCCAGCAGCCACTCAGCGGGAGGGTCCTACAATGAGCAGTTCTTC
d_call: TRBD2
clone_size: -
v_call: TRBV4-1
j_call: TRBJ2-1

cdr3_aa: CASSQYEGMKEAFF
cdr3_nt: TGTGCCAGCAGCCAATATGAGGGAATGAAGGAAGCTTTCTTT
d_call: -
clone_size: -
v_call: TRBV14
j_call: TRBJ1-1

cdr3_aa: CACKVRTGRTGELFF
cdr3_nt: TGTGCCTGCAAAGTCCGGACGGGTAGGACCGGGGAGCTGTTTTTT
d_call: -
clone_size: once
v_call: TRBV30
j_call: TRBJ2-2

cdr3_aa: CASSLSSWVAFF
cdr3_nt: TGTGCCAGCAGCCTCAGCTCCTGGGTAGCTTTCTTT
d_call: -
clone_size: -
v_call: TRBV5-8
j_call: TRBJ1-1

cdr3_aa: CASSIPGQRVGNQPQHF
cdr3_nt: TGTGCCAGTAGTATCCCGGGACAGAGGGTCGGCAATCAGCCCCAGCATTTT
d_call: TRBD1
clone_size: -
v_call: TRBV19
j_call: TRBJ1-5

cdr3_aa: CASLRSVYDEQFF
cdr3_nt: TGTGCCAGCCTGAGAAGTGTTTATGATGAGCAGTTCTTC
d_call: -
clone_size: -
v_call: TRBV7-9
j_call: TRBJ2-1

cdr3_aa: CTSSQVHSGSHNEQFF
cdr3_nt: TGCACCAGCAGCCAAGTTCATAGCGGGAGTCACAATGAGCAGTTCTTC
d_call: -
clone_size: -
v_call: TRBV1
j_call: TRBJ2-1

cdr3_aa: CASSLLGGSTEAFF
cdr3_nt: TGCGCCAGCAGCCTCCTCGGGGGAAGCACTGAAGCTTTCTTT
d_call: -
clone_size: few
v_call: TRBV4-3
j_call: TRBJ1-1

cdr3_aa: CASSLYGTSGSSHEQYF
cdr3_nt: TGTGCCAGCAGCTTATATGGGACTAGCGGGAGTTCCCACGAGCAGTACTTC
d_call: TRBD2
clone_size: -
v_call: TRBV7-2
j_call: TRBJ2-7

cdr3_aa: CASSRDSQETQYF
cdr3_nt: TGCGCCAGCAGTCGCGATTCCCAAGAGACCCAGTACTTC
d_call: -
clone_size: once
v_call: TRBV5-1
j_call: TRBJ2-5

cdr3_aa: CASSLGDRLNTEAFF
cdr3_nt: TGCGCCAGCAGCCTAGGGGACAGGCTGAACACTGAAGCTTTCTTT
d_call: TRBD1
clone_size: -
v_call: TRBV5-1
j_call: TRBJ1-1

cdr3_aa: CASSSGMILSYEQYF
cdr3_nt: TGCGCCAGCAGCTCCGGGATGATCCTCTCCTACGAGCAGTACTTC
d_call: -
clone_size: -
v_call: TRBV5-1
j_call: TRBJ2-7

cdr3_aa: CASSYSGQGEKLFF
cdr3_nt: TGTGCCAGCAGTTACTCGGGGCAGGGAGAAAAACTGTTTTTT
d_call: -
clone_size: -
v_call: TRBV6-5
j_call: TRBJ1-4

cdr3_aa: CASSPPGLGTGELFF
cdr3_nt: TGCGCCAGCAGCCCACCCGGGCTGGGAACCGGGGAGCTGTTTTTT
d_call: -
clone_size: -
v_call: TRBV5-1
j_call: TRBJ2-2

cdr3_aa: CASSQGNRVGGNTIYF
cdr3_nt: TGTGCCAGCAGCCAAGGGAACAGGGTCGGGGGAAACACCATATATTTT
d_call: -
clone_size: -
v_call: TRBV4-2
j_call: TRBJ1-3

cdr3_aa: CASRGQGSHEQYF
cdr3_nt: TGTGCCAGCAGGGGACAGGGGTCCCACGAGCAGTACTTC
d_call: TRBD1
clone_size: -
v_call: TRBV28
j_call: TRBJ2-7

cdr3_aa: CASSPSSGPDNEQFF
cdr3_nt: TGTGCCAGCTCACCCTCTAGCGGGCCGGACAATGAGCAGTTCTTC
d_call: TRBD2
clone_size: -
v_call: TRBV18
j_call: TRBJ2-1

cdr3_aa: CASSPGLADTGELFF
cdr3_nt: TGTGCCAGCAGTCCCGGACTAGCGGACACCGGGGAGCTGTTTTTT
d_call: TRBD2
clone_size: -
v_call: TRBV5-6
j_call: TRBJ2-2

cdr3_aa: CAWNRWGVSTDTQYF
cdr3_nt: TGTGCCTGGAATCGATGGGGGGTTAGCACAGATACGCAGTATTTT
d_call: -
clone_size: -
v_call: TRBV30
j_call: TRBJ2-3

cdr3_aa: CASSLVSVGTEAFF
cdr3_nt: TGTGCCAGCAGCTTAGTATCAGTGGGGACTGAAGCTTTCTTT
d_call: -
clone_size: few
v_call: TRBV7-9
j_call: TRBJ1-1

cdr3_aa: CASSELFSPLGYEQYF
cdr3_nt: TGTGCCAGCAGTGAACTTTTTAGTCCCTTAGGGTACGAGCAGTACTTC
d_call: -
clone_size: -
v_call: TRBV6-1
j_call: TRBJ2-7

cdr3_aa: CASSPPTSGGRGFYEQYF
cdr3_nt: TGTGCCAGCTCACCACCGACTAGCGGGGGCCGGGGTTTCTACGAACAGTACTTC
d_call: TRBD2
clone_size: -
v_call: TRBV18
j_call: TRBJ2-7

cdr3_aa: CASSYGQGYNEQFF
cdr3_nt: TGTGCCAGCAGTTACGGACAGGGATACAATGAGCAGTTCTTC
d_call: TRBD1
clone_size: -
v_call: TRBV6-6
j_call: TRBJ2-1

cdr3_aa: CASSVGAGDTYEQYF
cdr3_nt: TGTGCCAGCAGCGTAGGGGCAGGGGATACCTACGAGCAGTACTTC
d_call: -
clone_size: -
v_call: TRBV9
j_call: TRBJ2-7

cdr3_aa: CASSLVGGPPYF
cdr3_nt: TGTGCCAGCAGCCTCGTGGGGGGGCCGCCCTACTTC
d_call: -
clone_size: -
v_call: TRBV5-5
j_call: TRBJ2-7

cdr3_aa: CASSQGLRFLDDEQYF
cdr3_nt: TGTGCCAGCAGCCAGGGGCTCCGGTTCCTGGACGACGAGCAGTACTTC
d_call: -
clone_size: -
v_call: TRBV14
j_call: TRBJ2-7

cdr3_aa: CASSLAAGGHTDTQYF
cdr3_nt: TGTGCCAGCAGCTTAGCGGCAGGGGGCCACACAGATACGCAGTATTTT
d_call: TRBD1
clone_size: -
v_call: TRBV7-6
j_call: TRBJ2-3

cdr3_aa: CASSLVGVQGQETQYF
cdr3_nt: TGTGCCAGCAGCTTAGTTGGTGTGCAAGGCCAAGAGACCCAGTACTTC
d_call: -
clone_size: -
v_call: TRBV11-2
j_call: TRBJ2-5

cdr3_aa: CASSLGTRRGEKLFF
cdr3_nt: TGTGCCAGCAGCTTAGGGACACGGCGGGGGGAAAAACTGTTTTTT
d_call: -
clone_size: -
v_call: TRBV7-9
j_call: TRBJ1-4